This T cell receptor (beta chain) appears in the sequencing data of a study of cytomegalovirus exposure and HLA in healthy donors. Study observations and caveats: Overall, approximately 150 TCR beta chains were annotated as cytomegalovirus-associated. A later analysis linked a missense variant in DCLRE1C to the trimming of TCR beta V and J genes. Solely CMV serostatus was available to characterize immune exposure. Accurate prediction of HLA-A and HLA-B alleles (for most subjects) was reportedly achieved from TCR beta sequences.

V was clipped by 0 bases and J by 6 bases, with 5 bases between them. The CDR3 has 11 residues. Per the germline V gene, CDR1 is DFQATT and CDR2 is SNEGSKA (reference sequence). Remarks on this clone: The antigen is unknown.

The PCR ran on 60 Vbeta and 13 Jbeta primers. This table comes from immunoSEQ multiplex PCR, and its TCRdb copy is limited to in-frame clones, with some not included. Recorded for this sample: about 44,000 clones. The J gene is TRBJ1-2, the V gene TRBV20-1; D is uncertain. The sample comprised PBMCs. This clonotype was sampled from a male donor in good health and CMV-seronegative. In nucleotides, the CDR3 is TGCAGTGCTAGAGACCTCGATGGCTACACCTTC. This translates into CSARDLDGYTF.